The rows below give T cell receptor beta chains drawn from one sample of a study of control samples from healthy donors and cancer patients. Data came from immunoSEQ multiplex PCR; TCRdb stores just in-frame clones and leaves some out. This sample has more than 20,000 clones, with more than 70% found just once. Sequences were obtained from PBMCs. Source of these receptors: a man in his sixties with head and neck cancer. CDR3s include the opening cysteine and the closing phenylalanine or tryptophan. The order of the fields is J gene, D gene, clone size, V gene, CDR3 protein, CDR3 DNA. The D gene is left open where the match is weak. Size is omitted from some rows. Given values are once, few, many or a class for expanded clones.

j_gene: TRBJ2-1
d_gene: TRBD2
abundance: once
v_gene: TRBV29-1
CDR3aa: CSVGRTSQYNEQFF
CDR3nt: TGCAGCGTTGGGAGGACTAGCCAGTACAATGAGCAGTTCTTC

j_gene: TRBJ1-5
d_gene: NA
abundance: few
v_gene: TRBV7-9
CDR3aa: CASSLDGIGQPQHF
CDR3nt: TGTGCCAGCAGCTTAGATGGGATAGGACAGCCCCAGCATTTT

j_gene: TRBJ2-1
d_gene: NA
abundance: NA
v_gene: TRBV2
CDR3aa: CASIPGSARSEQFF
CDR3nt: TGTGCCAGCATCCCAGGGAGCGCACGGAGTGAGCAGTTCTTC

j_gene: TRBJ2-1
d_gene: NA
abundance: NA
v_gene: TRBV5-1
CDR3aa: CASSLDSFGEQFF
CDR3nt: TGCGCCAGCAGCCTGGACTCCTTCGGGGAGCAGTTCTTC

j_gene: TRBJ2-5
d_gene: TRBD2
abundance: NA
v_gene: TRBV4-2
CDR3aa: CASSQDPSGRAEGETQYF
CDR3nt: TGTGCCAGCAGCCAAGATCCAAGCGGGAGGGCCGAGGGGGAGACCCAGTACTTC

j_gene: TRBJ1-1
d_gene: NA
abundance: NA
v_gene: TRBV6-5
CDR3aa: CAAQGGTEAFF
CDR3nt: TGTGCCGCCCAAGGGGGGACTGAAGCTTTCTTT

j_gene: TRBJ2-2
d_gene: TRBD2
abundance: NA
v_gene: TRBV5-1
CDR3aa: CASSAAGTSGSPGELFF
CDR3nt: TGCGCCAGCAGCGCCGCCGGGACTAGCGGGTCCCCCGGGGAGCTGTTTTTT

j_gene: TRBJ1-2
d_gene: NA
abundance: NA
v_gene: TRBV3-1/TRBV3-2
CDR3aa: CASSQMDRGVHGYTF
CDR3nt: TGTGCCAGCAGCCAAATGGACCGGGGCGTCCATGGCTACACCTTC

j_gene: TRBJ2-4
d_gene: TRBD2
abundance: NA
v_gene: TRBV4-1
CDR3aa: CASSQDNLASGLKEAKNIQYF
CDR3nt: TGCGCCAGCAGCCAAGATAACCTGGCTAGCGGATTGAAAGAAGCCAAAAACATTCAGTACTTC

j_gene: TRBJ2-1
d_gene: TRBD1
abundance: NA
v_gene: TRBV4-2
CDR3aa: CASSSRDRGQNEQFF
CDR3nt: TGTGCCAGCAGCTCCCGGGACAGGGGGCAGAATGAGCAGTTCTTC

j_gene: TRBJ2-3
d_gene: NA
abundance: NA
v_gene: TRBV29-1
CDR3aa: CSVAEGTSTDTQYF
CDR3nt: TGCAGCGTTGCGGAGGGGACGAGCACAGATACGCAGTATTTT

j_gene: TRBJ2-1
d_gene: NA
abundance: NA
v_gene: TRBV9
CDR3aa: CASSPDGTQGDEQFF
CDR3nt: TGTGCCAGCAGCCCAGACGGGACCCAAGGTGATGAGCAGTTCTTC

j_gene: TRBJ1-1
d_gene: NA
abundance: NA
v_gene: TRBV6-5
CDR3aa: CASSYREGQFRTEAFF
CDR3nt: TGTGCCAGCAGTTACAGGGAAGGTCAATTCAGGACTGAAGCTTTCTTT

j_gene: TRBJ1-3
d_gene: NA
abundance: NA
v_gene: TRBV5-1
CDR3aa: CASSSEFPGNTIYF
CDR3nt: TGCGCCAGCAGCTCCGAGTTTCCTGGAAACACCATATATTTT

j_gene: TRBJ1-4
d_gene: NA
abundance: NA
v_gene: TRBV5-6
CDR3aa: CASSRGRDEKLFF
CDR3nt: TGTGCCAGCAGCCGGGGTAGGGATGAAAAACTGTTTTTT

j_gene: TRBJ2-2
d_gene: NA
abundance: few
v_gene: TRBV7-2
CDR3aa: CASSRAYGPGELFF
CDR3nt: TGTGCCAGCAGCCGGGCCTACGGCCCCGGGGAGCTGTTTTTT

j_gene: TRBJ2-1
d_gene: TRBD2
abundance: few
v_gene: TRBV28
CDR3aa: CASSPLAGAEYNEQFF
CDR3nt: TGTGCCAGCAGTCCGTTAGCGGGAGCGGAATACAATGAGCAGTTCTTC

j_gene: TRBJ2-1
d_gene: NA
abundance: NA
v_gene: TRBV7-6
CDR3aa: CASSGGIEQFF
CDR3nt: TGTGCCAGCTCAGGGGGGATTGAGCAGTTCTTC

j_gene: TRBJ1-2
d_gene: NA
abundance: NA
v_gene: TRBV15
CDR3aa: CATSRGPPDRGGYTF
CDR3nt: TGTGCCACCAGCAGAGGACCCCCCGACCGAGGAGGCTACACCTTC

j_gene: TRBJ1-2
d_gene: NA
abundance: NA
v_gene: TRBV6-2/TRBV6-3
CDR3aa: CASSYSQELLRYTF
CDR3nt: TGTGCCAGCAGTTACTCCCAAGAACTCCTCCGCTACACCTTC

j_gene: TRBJ1-5
d_gene: NA
abundance: NA
v_gene: TRBV12-3/TRBV12-4
CDR3aa: CASSLYSNQPQHF
CDR3nt: TGTGCCAGCAGTTTATATAGCAATCAGCCCCAGCATTTT

j_gene: TRBJ2-5
d_gene: NA
abundance: NA
v_gene: TRBV5-1
CDR3aa: CASSFDWVREQTQYF
CDR3nt: TGCGCCAGCAGCTTTGATTGGGTACGGGAGCAGACCCAGTACTTC

j_gene: TRBJ2-1
d_gene: TRBD1
abundance: NA
v_gene: TRBV28
CDR3aa: CASSSDRGRFNEQFF
CDR3nt: TGTGCCAGCAGTTCGGACAGGGGGCGCTTCAATGAGCAGTTCTTC

j_gene: TRBJ2-2
d_gene: TRBD1
abundance: NA
v_gene: TRBV5-4
CDR3aa: CASSWGQVEGELFF
CDR3nt: TGTGCCAGCAGCTGGGGACAGGTGGAGGGGGAGCTGTTTTTT

j_gene: TRBJ2-3
d_gene: NA
abundance: NA
v_gene: TRBV6-4
CDR3aa: CASSDSEGAGADTQYF
CDR3nt: TGTGCCAGCAGTGACTCGGAGGGGGCTGGGGCAGATACGCAGTATTTT

j_gene: TRBJ1-1
d_gene: NA
abundance: NA
v_gene: TRBV3-1/TRBV3-2
CDR3aa: CAIPMWRGAFF
CDR3nt: TGTGCCATCCCAATGTGGAGGGGGGCTTTCTTT

j_gene: TRBJ1-1
d_gene: TRBD1
abundance: few
v_gene: TRBV15
CDR3aa: CATSRDRGRNTEAFF
CDR3nt: TGTGCCACCAGCAGGGACAGGGGGAGAAACACTGAAGCTTTCTTT

j_gene: TRBJ1-1
d_gene: NA
abundance: NA
v_gene: TRBV13
CDR3aa: CASSLQGGMNTEAFF
CDR3nt: TGTGCCAGCAGCTTACAGGGAGGGATGAACACTGAAGCTTTCTTT

j_gene: TRBJ2-1
d_gene: TRBD2
abundance: NA
v_gene: TRBV5-4
CDR3aa: CACGEGQFNEQFF
CDR3nt: TGTGCTTGCGGGGAGGGCCAATTCAATGAGCAGTTCTTC

j_gene: TRBJ2-7
d_gene: TRBD2
abundance: NA
v_gene: TRBV9
CDR3aa: CASSVGTSGGPYEQYF
CDR3nt: TGTGCCAGCAGCGTAGGCACTAGCGGGGGTCCCTACGAGCAGTACTTC

j_gene: TRBJ2-3
d_gene: NA
abundance: few
v_gene: TRBV28
CDR3aa: CASMGGSRGDTQYF
CDR3nt: TGTGCCAGCATGGGGGGATCCCGTGGAGATACGCAGTATTTT

j_gene: TRBJ2-5
d_gene: TRBD2
abundance: NA
v_gene: TRBV6-5
CDR3aa: CASYLARGGQETQYF
CDR3nt: TGTGCCAGCTATCTTGCACGCGGGGGTCAAGAGACCCAGTACTTC

j_gene: TRBJ2-3
d_gene: NA
abundance: NA
v_gene: TRBV5-1
CDR3aa: CASSLSRRGTDTQYF
CDR3nt: TGCGCCAGCAGCTTGTCGAGGAGAGGCACAGATACGCAGTATTTT